This T cell receptor beta chain is from a study of neurological immune-mediated disorders. Unsorted libraries were prepared from 2 million PBMCs held at -80 C. CDR1 is MNHNS and CDR2 is SASEGT in the germline V gene. Trimming took 7 bases from V and 2 from J, leaving 12 bases between them. This CDR3 has 14 residues. This clonotype was observed many times. Its antigen is undetermined. Study-level results: The highest TCR clonal expansion occurred in HTLV-1-associated myelopathy; multiple sclerosis fell below healthy controls. No CDR3 amino acid sequences recurred among expanded clones across subjects, suggesting private repertoires in all groups.

TCRdb called the 5' RACE reads again in MiXCR, with one record for every CDR3 protein. The sample contains under 85,000 distinct CDR3 sequences, over 9% of which appear only once. The V and J genes are TRBV6-1 and TRBJ2-1, with TRBD1 as a possible D gene (6 bases). The sequencing input was PBMCs. This sequence originates from a man between 35 and 55 years old in good health. The CDR3 DNA sequence: TGTGCCAGCACCAAACAGGGCCCCTACAATGAGCAGTTCTTC. This codes for CASTKQGPYNEQFF.